A single sample gave rise to the 19 T cell receptor beta chains below, sequenced in a study of T cells in Graves' hyperthyroidism and ophthalmopathy. Researchers amplified the TCR beta CDR3 regions from RNA transcripts. Primed by the HTBI set, a first-round RT-PCR was run on the TCR CDR3. TCRdb itself ran the multiplex PCR reads through MiXCR, one entry per CDR3 protein. The sample lists hundreds of thousands of distinct CDR3 sequences; 12% to 15% were seen once. The material sequenced was blood. These receptors came from a woman aged 18-35 years with Graves' hyperthyroidism.

The rearrangement links TRBV30 to TRBJ2-7; D may be TRBD1 (6 bases). This CDR3 spans 13 amino acids. Trimming stripped 5 bases from V and 4 bases from J, with 15 bases between. The V gene's germline CDR1 is GTSNPN and CDR2 SVGIG (reference sequence). The CDR3 loop reads CAWAGQWGYEQYF. The CDR3 DNA sequence: TGTGCCTGGGCTGGACAGTGGGGGTACGAGCAGTACTTC.

The V and J genes are TRBV3-1 and TRBJ2-1; D possibly corresponds to TRBD2 (6 bases). Germline values: CDR1 LGHDT, CDR2 YNNKEL (reference sequence). V dropped 1 base and J dropped 10 bases, with 14 bases sitting between them. The CDR3 consists of 14 residues. CDR3 DNA: TGTGCCAGCAGCCAAGCGGGAGCGGGTGGGGAGCAGTTCTTC. Its translation: CASSQAGAGGEQFF.

This clonotype was picked up many times. J is TRBJ2-5 and V is TRBV27, with D perhaps matching TRBD1 (5 bases). CDR1 is MNHEY, CDR2 SMNVEV, per germline (reference sequence). The CDR3 covers 15 residues. V lost 0 bases, J lost 5 bases, and 13 bases lay in between. CDR3 DNA: TGTGCCAGCAGTTTATCCCGGGCTAAGGGGGAGACCCAGTACTTC. Protein product: CASSLSRAKGETQYF.

This rearrangement joins TRBV28 to TRBJ2-3; 11 positions agree with TRBD2. Per germline, CDR1 MDHEN and CDR2 SYDVKM. The CDR3 has 16 residues. The V segment lost 5 bases and the J segment 3 bases; nucleotides outside the gene matches: 7. The DNA for the CDR3 is TGTGCCAGCAGTACCCCAACTAGCGGGAGTACAGATACGCAGTATTTT. It encodes CASSTPTSGSTDTQYF.

This clonotype was seen ten or more times. The chain carries TRBV5-6 and TRBJ1-2, with TRBD1 as a possible D gene (6 bases). The germline CDR1 and CDR2 sequences are SGHDT and YYEEEE. The CDR3 is made up of 14 amino acids. The V end lost 4 bases, the J end lost 6 bases, and 16 bases lay between the germline ends. The CDR3: CASSLEGGRNGYTF. The CDR3 nucleotides are TGTGCCAGCAGCCTGGAGGGGGGAAGGAATGGCTACACCTTC.

Notes on this clonotype: A read error may explain this, as a much larger clone is one base away. The chain couples TRBV28 to TRBJ2-1, with D perhaps TRBD1 (5 bases). Germline V gene data show CDR1 as MDHEN and CDR2 as SYDVKM. There are 15 residues in the CDR3. For the CDR3, the DNA is TGTGCCAGCAGTTTTGACAGCGCGACCTACAATGAGCAGTCCTTC. This gives the protein CASSFDSATYNEQSF.

The sample holds a few counts of this clonotype. This chain uses TRBV29-1 with TRBJ2-1; TRBD2 is a possible D gene (5 bases). Germline CDR1 and CDR2: SQVTM and ANQGSEA. The CDR3 length is 13 residues. V lost 4 bases and J lost 5, with 12 bases in between. The CDR3 protein is CSVVGVDNNEQFF. The CDR3 bases are TGCAGCGTTGTCGGGGTGGATAACAATGAGCAGTTCTTC.

This clonotype occurred many times. The chain has TRBV5-5 and TRBJ2-7; 10 nucleotides line up with TRBD2. The V segment lost 3 bases and the J segment 2 bases; nucleotides outside the gene matches: 5. The CDR3 totals 15 residues. Germline values: CDR1 SGHKS, CDR2 YYEKEE (reference sequence). CDR3 sequence reads: CASSSLAGAPYEQYF. In nucleotides, the CDR3 is TGTGCCAGCAGCTCGCTAGCGGGAGCCCCCTACGAGCAGTACTTC.

In this sample, this clonotype turned up many times. The CDR3 is CSVDGRTGLVGYTF. In nucleotides, the CDR3 is TGCAGCGTTGACGGGAGAACAGGGCTGGTTGGCTACACCTTC. The J gene is TRBJ1-2, the V gene TRBV29-1, with D maybe TRBD1 (6 bases). V was pared by 3 bases and J by 7 bases, with 18 bases between. The germline gives CDR1 SQVTM, CDR2 ANQGSEA. This CDR3 comprises 14 residues.

The genes are TRBV24-1 and TRBJ2-2, with 8 bases identical to TRBD2. Germline V lookup: CDR1 KGHDR, CDR2 SFDVKD. V shed 3 bases, J shed 8 bases, and the junction held 13 bases outside the gene matches. The CDR3 has 17 residues. CDR3 DNA sequence: TGTGCCACCAGTGATCCTCAAGCGGGAGAGACATGGGGGGAGCTGTTTTTT. This codes for CATSDPQAGETWGELFF.

This clonotype was counted ten times or more. This rearrangement joins TRBV6-1 to TRBJ2-7, with D possibly TRBD2 on 5 matching bases. Trimming removed 6 bases at V and 0 bases at J, with 15 bases between. The CDR3 has 15 residues. CDR1 MNHNS and CDR2 SASEGT come from the germline V gene. DNA for the CDR3: TGTGCCAGCAGGCTAGCCACTCATAGCTCCTACGAGCAGTACTTC. Protein: CASRLATHSSYEQYF.

V and J are TRBV28 and TRBJ1-5, with a weak D call TRBD1 (6 bases). The length of the CDR3 is 15 residues. V gave up 4 bases and J gave up 9 bases, with 19 bases separating them. From germline, CDR1 is MDHEN and CDR2 SYDVKM. CDR3 sequence reads: CASSSLGGGAGPQHF. CDR3 in DNA: TGTGCCAGCAGTTCCCTCGGGGGGGGGGCCGGGCCCCAGCATTTT.

This rearrangement joins TRBV24-1 to TRBJ2-1; 16 bases agree with TRBD2. Germline lookup yields CDR1 KGHDR and CDR2 SFDVKD. The CDR3 runs 17 residues. Trimming removed 3 bases from V and 9 bases from J; junction bases left unmatched: 7. CDR3 DNA: TGTGCCACCAGTGATACGGGGACTAGCGGGAGGGTGGGTGAGCAGTTCTTC. This gives the protein CATSDTGTSGRVGEQFF.

The V gene is TRBV7-2, the J gene TRBJ2-5, with 8 bases lining up with TRBD2. The length of the CDR3 is 18 residues. With V trimmed by 5 bases and J by 3 bases, 17 bases remained unmatched. Germline V lookup: CDR1 SGHTA, CDR2 FQGNSA. CDR3 amino acids: CASSPAGGRPGGKETQYF. The CDR3 nucleotides read TGTGCCAGCAGCCCTGCTGGCGGGAGGCCCGGGGGAAAAGAGACCCAGTACTTC.

There are many counts of this clonotype. This sequence joins TRBV5-1 and TRBJ2-7; 7 bases are shared with TRBD1. Unmatched junction bases numbered 11, after V lost 4 bases and J lost 4 bases. CDR1 is SGHRS, CDR2 YFSETQ, per germline. This CDR3 spans 15 amino acids. CDR3 sequence (DNA): TGCGCCAGCAGCCCGAGGGGACAGCTAGGTTACGAGCAGTACTTC. It encodes CASSPRGQLGYEQYF.

This clonotype was counted at least ten times. The chain combines TRBV6-1 with TRBJ2-7; D is possibly TRBD1 (6 bases). Trimming removed 8 bases from V and 2 bases from J, with 16 bases in between. This CDR3 contains 14 residues. In germline, CDR1 is MNHNS, CDR2 SASEGT. As DNA, the CDR3 is TGTGCCAGCGCCAAAGGGGGATCAGCCTACGAGCAGTACTTC. Its translation: CASAKGGSAYEQYF.

This clonotype was detected only once. The rearrangement uses TRBV2 and TRBJ2-5; TRBD1 matches at 10 bases. The V and J ends lost 4 bases and 6 bases, in that order; junction bases with no gene match: 8. In germline, CDR1 is SNHLY, CDR2 FYNNEI. This CDR3 is built from 15 residues. CDR3 nucleotide sequence: TGTGCCAGCAGTGGGAGACGGGACAGGGGACAGACCCAGTACTTC. Its translation is CASSGRRDRGQTQYF. Together with reference TRBV2 and TRBJ2-5, the CDR3 gives the full variable domain: EPEVTQTPSHQVTQMGQEVILRCVPISNHLYFYWYRQILGQKVEFLVSFYNNEISEKSEIFDDQFSVERPDGSNFTLKIRSTKLEDSAMYFCASSGRRDRGQTQYFGPGTRLLVL.

This chain links TRBV6-1 with TRBJ1-5; possibly TRBD1 for D (5 bases). Trimming cost V 8 bases and J 0 bases, with 17 bases left between them. CDR1 is MNHNS and CDR2 is SASEGT in the germline V gene. This CDR3 region has 16 residues. In nucleotides, the CDR3 is TGTGCCAGCCTCAAAGGCTGGGGGTATAGCAATCAGCCCCAGCATTTT. This sequence encodes CASLKGWGYSNQPQHF.

This clonotype came up many times. The chain is built from TRBV19 and TRBJ1-5; D is undetermined. The length of the CDR3 is 17 residues. Germline values: CDR1 LNHDA, CDR2 SQIVND (reference sequence). V was cut by 0 bases and J by 0 bases, with 12 bases left in between. CDR3 sequence (DNA): TGTGCCAGTAGTATAGAGGACCTTACCTATAGCAATCAGCCCCAGCATTTT. Encoded protein: CASSIEDLTYSNQPQHF. Using reference TRBV19 and TRBJ1-5 for the parts outside the CDR3, the full variable domain is DGGITQSPKYLFRKEGQNVTLSCEQNLNHDAMYWYRQDPGQGLRLIYYSQIVNDFQKGDIAEGYSVSREKKESFPLTVTSAQKNPTAFYLCASSIEDLTYSNQPQHFGDGTRLSIL.